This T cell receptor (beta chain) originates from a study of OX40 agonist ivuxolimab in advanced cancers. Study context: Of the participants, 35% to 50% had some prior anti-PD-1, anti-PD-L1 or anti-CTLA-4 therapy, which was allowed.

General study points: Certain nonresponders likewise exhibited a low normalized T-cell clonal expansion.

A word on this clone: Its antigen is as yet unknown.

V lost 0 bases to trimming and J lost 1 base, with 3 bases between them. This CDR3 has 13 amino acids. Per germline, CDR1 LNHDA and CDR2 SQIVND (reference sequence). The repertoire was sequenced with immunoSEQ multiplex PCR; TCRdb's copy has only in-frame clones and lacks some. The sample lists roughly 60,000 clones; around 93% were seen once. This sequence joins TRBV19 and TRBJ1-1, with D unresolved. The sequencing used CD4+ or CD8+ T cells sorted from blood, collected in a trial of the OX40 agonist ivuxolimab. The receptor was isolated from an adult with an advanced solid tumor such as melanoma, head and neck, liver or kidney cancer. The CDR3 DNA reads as TGTGCCAGTAGTATAGACCCGAACACTGAAGCTTTCTTT. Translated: CASSIDPNTEAFF.